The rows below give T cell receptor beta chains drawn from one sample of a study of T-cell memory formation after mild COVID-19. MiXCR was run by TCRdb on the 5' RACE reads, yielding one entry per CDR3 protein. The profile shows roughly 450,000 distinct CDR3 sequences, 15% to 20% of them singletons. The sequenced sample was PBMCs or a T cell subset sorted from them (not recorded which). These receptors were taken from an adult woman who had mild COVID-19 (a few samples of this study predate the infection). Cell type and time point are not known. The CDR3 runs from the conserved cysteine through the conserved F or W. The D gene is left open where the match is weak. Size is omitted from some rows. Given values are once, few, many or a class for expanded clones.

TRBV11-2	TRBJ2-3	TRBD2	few	TGTGCCAGCAGCTTAGATCGCGGTAGCGGGAGCGCAGATACGCAGTATTTT	CASSLDRGSGSADTQYF
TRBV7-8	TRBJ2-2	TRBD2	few	TGTGCCAGCAGCCACCCTGGGACTAGAACGAACACCGGGGAGCTGTTTTTT	CASSHPGTRTNTGELFF
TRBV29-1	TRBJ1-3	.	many	TGCAGCGTTGAAGATCTTCGGGGGGGACCCTCTGGAAACACCATATATTTT	CSVEDLRGGPSGNTIYF
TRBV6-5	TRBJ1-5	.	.	TGTGCCAGCCGGAGGGGGTATAGCAATCAGCCCCAGCATTTT	CASRRGYSNQPQHF
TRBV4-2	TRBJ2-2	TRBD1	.	TGTGCCAGCAGCCCCCGGACAGGGGTTAACAGGGAGCTGTTTTTT	CASSPRTGVNRELFF
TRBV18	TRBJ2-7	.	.	TGTGCCAGCTCACCACCGGACGTATGGTACGAGCAGTACTTC	CASSPPDVWYEQYF
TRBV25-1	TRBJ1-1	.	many	TGTGCCAGCAGTTCCCCCCCGGGGCAGGAAGCTTTCTTT	CASSSPPGQEAFF
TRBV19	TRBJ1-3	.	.	TGTGCCAGTAGTATCGCCAGGCTCTCTGGAAACACCATATATTTT	CASSIARLSGNTIYF
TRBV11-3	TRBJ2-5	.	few	TGTGCCAGCAGCCGAGGACAGAGAGAGACCCAGTACTTC	CASSRGQRETQYF
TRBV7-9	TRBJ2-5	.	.	TGTGCCAGCAGCTTTGGAGCGGAAGAGACCCAGTACTTC	CASSFGAEETQYF
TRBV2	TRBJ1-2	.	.	TGTGCCAGCAGTGGAGGTTTAGGTATAACAAACTATGGCTACACCTTC	CASSGGLGITNYGYTF
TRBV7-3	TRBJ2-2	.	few	TGTGCCAGCAGCTTAACGGTTGGTCATCTGAACACCGGGGAGCTGTTTTTT	CASSLTVGHLNTGELFF
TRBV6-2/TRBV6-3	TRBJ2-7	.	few	TGTGCCAGCAGTGACCCAGGGGCAACGCTTTACGAGCAGTACTTC	CASSDPGATLYEQYF
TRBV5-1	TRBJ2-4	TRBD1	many	TGCGCCAGCAGCCCGGGACAGCAAAACATTCAGTACTTC	CASSPGQQNIQYF
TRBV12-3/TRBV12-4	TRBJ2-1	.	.	TGTGCCAGCAGTTTAGCGACTGGGGGTGAGCAGTTCTTC	CASSLATGGEQFF
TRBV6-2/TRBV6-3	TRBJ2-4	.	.	TGTGCCAGCAGTCCCCCAGGTGACATTCAGTACTTC	CASSPPGDIQYF
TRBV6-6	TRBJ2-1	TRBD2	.	TGTGCCAGCAGTTACAAGGCGGGAGTCATGAATGAGCAGTTCTTC	CASSYKAGVMNEQFF
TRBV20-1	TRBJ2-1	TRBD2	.	TGCAGTGCCTCTCCATCTAGCGGGAGGATGTACTACAATGAGCAGTTCTTC	CSASPSSGRMYYNEQFF
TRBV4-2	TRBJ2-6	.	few	TGTGCCAGCAGCCAAGATCCTAGCGTCCACCGAAGGGCTGGGGCCAACGTCCTGACTTTC	CASSQDPSVHRRAGANVLTF
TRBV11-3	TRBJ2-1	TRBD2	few	TGTGCCAGCAGCTCTAGACTAGCGGGAGGAGGCGATGAGCAGTTCTTC	CASSSRLAGGGDEQFF
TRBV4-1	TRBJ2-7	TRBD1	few	TGCGCCAGCAGCCTAAGGGCCGGGACAGGAAGCCACGAGCAGTACTTC	CASSLRAGTGSHEQYF
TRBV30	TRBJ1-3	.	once	TGTGCCTGGGACCGGGTCTCTGGAAACACCATATATTTT	CAWDRVSGNTIYF
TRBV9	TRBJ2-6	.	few	TGTGCCAGCAGCGTAGGACTGAGCTCTGGGGCCAACGTCCTGACTTTC	CASSVGLSSGANVLTF
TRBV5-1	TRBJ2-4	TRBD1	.	TGCGCCAGCAGCTCCGGTGGCGGACAGGGCCAAAACATTCAGTACTTC	CASSSGGGQGQNIQYF
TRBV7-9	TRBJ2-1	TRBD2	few	TGTGCCAGCAGCTTAGCCGGGGGGGCCGCGGATGAGCAGTTCTTC	CASSLAGGAADEQFF
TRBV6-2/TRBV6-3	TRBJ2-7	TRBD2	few	TGTGCCAGCAGGGAAGCGGGGGGGCTTCCCGAGCAGTACTTC	CASREAGGLPEQYF
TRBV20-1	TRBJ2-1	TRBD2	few	TGCAGTGCTAGGGGTCTAGCGGTAGGCTACAATGAGCAGTTCTTC	CSARGLAVGYNEQFF
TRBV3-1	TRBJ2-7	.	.	TGTGCCAGCAGCCATCCCGCTTACTCCTACGAGCAGTACTTC	CASSHPAYSYEQYF
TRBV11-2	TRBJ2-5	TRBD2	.	TGTGCCAGCAGCTCTGGGACTAGCGTCGCCCAGTACTTC	CASSSGTSVAQYF
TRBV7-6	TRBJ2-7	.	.	TGTGCCAGCAGCTTAGGCTCTCGAGCGGGCCAGACCTACGAGCAGTACTTC	CASSLGSRAGQTYEQYF
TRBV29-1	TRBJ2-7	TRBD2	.	TGCAGCGTTGTTGGCGGGGGATACTACGAGCAGTACTTC	CSVVGGGYYEQYF
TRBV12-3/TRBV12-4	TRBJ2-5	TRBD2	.	TGTGCCAGCAGTTATAGCGGGGGGGCCTTGGGGACCCAGTACTTC	CASSYSGGALGTQYF
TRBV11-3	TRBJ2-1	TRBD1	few	TGTGCCAGCAGCCCTCGGGACAGGGAGGGGTACAATGAGCAGTTCTTC	CASSPRDREGYNEQFF
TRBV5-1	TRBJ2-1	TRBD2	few	TGCGCCAGCAGCTTTCCGGGACTAGGAAATGAGCAGTTCTTC	CASSFPGLGNEQFF
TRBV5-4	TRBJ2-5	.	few	TGTGCCAGCAGCTTGGAGGGCCTCCAAGAGACCCAGTACTTC	CASSLEGLQETQYF
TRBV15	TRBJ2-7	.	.	TGTGCCACCAGCAGAGCTCGCAGGGTTTCCTCCTACGAGCAGTACTTC	CATSRARRVSSYEQYF
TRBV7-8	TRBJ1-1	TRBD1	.	TGTGCCAGCAGCACGGACAGGCGGGGGACTGAAGCTTTCTTT	CASSTDRRGTEAFF
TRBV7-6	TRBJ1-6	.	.	TGTGCCAGCAGCTTAGTAGCTGGGGCGTCCTATAATTCACCCCTCCACTTT	CASSLVAGASYNSPLHF
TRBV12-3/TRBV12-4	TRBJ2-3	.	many	TGTGCCAGCAGTATATCAGGGGATACGCAGTATTTT	CASSISGDTQYF
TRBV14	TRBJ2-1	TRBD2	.	TGTGCCAGCAGCCAAGAGAGGACTAGCGGGGGTTACAATGAGCAGTTCTTC	CASSQERTSGGYNEQFF
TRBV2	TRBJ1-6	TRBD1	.	TGTGCCAGCAGTGACTATGATTTCGGGACAGGGAATTCACCCCTCCACTTT	CASSDYDFGTGNSPLHF
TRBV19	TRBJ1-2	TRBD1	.	TGTGCCAGTAACAGGGGGCGAGACTATGGCTACACCTTC	CASNRGRDYGYTF
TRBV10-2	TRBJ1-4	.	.	TGCGCCAGCAGTGAGTCGAGGGAAAAACTGTTTTTT	CASSESREKLFF
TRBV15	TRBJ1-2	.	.	TGTGCCACCAGCAGAGATACCGCAGACTATGGCTACACCTTC	CATSRDTADYGYTF
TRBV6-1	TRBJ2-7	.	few	TGTGCCAGCAGTGAGAGCAGGCCGACCGAGCAGTACTTC	CASSESRPTEQYF
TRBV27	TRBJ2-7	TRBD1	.	TGTGCCAGCAGTCGACCGGGACAGCTTAGGATATACGAGCAGTACTTC	CASSRPGQLRIYEQYF
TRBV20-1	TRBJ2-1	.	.	TGCAGTGCCTCGGGACTTCTTTCCGGTGAGCAGTTCTTC	CSASGLLSGEQFF
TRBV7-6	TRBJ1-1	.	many	TGTGCCAGCAGCCCCGGCTACATGAACACTGAAGCTTTCTTT	CASSPGYMNTEAFF
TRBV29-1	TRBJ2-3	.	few	TGCAGCGTTGATCGGGGCGCAGATACGCAGTATTTT	CSVDRGADTQYF
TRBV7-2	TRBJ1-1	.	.	TGTGCCAGCAGCGTTTATTTCCGGGGTAACACTGAAGCTTTCTTT	CASSVYFRGNTEAFF
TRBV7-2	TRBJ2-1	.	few	TGTGCCAGCAGCTTACGGTGGATTGAGCAGTTCTTC	CASSLRWIEQFF
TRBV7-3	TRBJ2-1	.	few	TGTGCCAGCAGCTTGGCGGTGTACAATGAGCAGTTCTTC	CASSLAVYNEQFF